This T cell receptor (beta chain) was obtained from a study of shared clonotypes between healthy human individuals. Study-level findings and limits: Generation probability values for non-shared clonotypes were lower than those for clonotypes shared by all four donors.

To note about this clone: The antigen remains undetermined.

In the study's own analysis: Junction-only immunoSEQ sequences carried no quality scores, so filtering differed. The assay was immunoSEQ multiplex PCR, and TCRdb's table has in-frame clones only and misses some. V and J calls and clone size are as listed in that table; D and trimming were resolved from the DNA. The repertoire has 2 million to 3 million clones, over 85% of them found once; the top ten carry around 0.4%. CDR3 length: 14 residues. The ends were cut back, 2 bases at V and 4 bases at J, with 11 bases in the middle. CDR1 and CDR2 from the germline V gene are SNHLY and FYNNEI. Sequencing was carried out using naive CD4+ T cells from PBMCs. Subset in this sample: CD45RA+ positively selected. The TCR comes from a young man in good health. Some clones in this sample may be carry-over from other donors' samples. The V gene is TRBV2, the J gene TRBJ1-1; tentatively, D is TRBD1 (6 bases). For the CDR3, the DNA is TGTGCCAGCAGTGAAAACGGGGGGCCCACTGAAGCTTTCTTT. It translates to CASSENGGPTEAFF.